The rows below give T cell receptor beta chains drawn from one sample of a study of neurological immune-mediated disorders. In TCRdb, the 5' RACE reads were re-called with MiXCR into one record per CDR3 protein. Seen here are some 47,000 distinct CDR3 sequences, roughly 21% observed once, and the top ten hold around 4%. Sample: PBMCs. The receptor set was obtained from a man aged 55 to 70 with HTLV-1-associated myelopathy (HAM/TSP). The CDR3 runs from the conserved cysteine through the conserved F or W. The D gene is left open where the match is weak. Rows may omit the clone size; those that give it use once, few, many or a size class.

abundance	v_gene	j_gene	d_gene	len	CDR3aa	CDR3nt
many	TRBV28	TRBJ1-2	.	15	CASSPSRPSPHGYTF	TGTGCCAGCAGCCCCTCAAGACCCTCACCACATGGCTACACCTTC
many	TRBV10-3	TRBJ2-2	.	14	CAISEWENTGELFF	TGTGCCATCAGTGAATGGGAGAACACCGGGGAGCTGTTTTTT
once	TRBV7-9	TRBJ1-4	TRBD1	20	CASSPSTGTGGSATNEKLFF	TGTGCCAGCAGCCCATCTACCGGGACAGGGGGCTCGGCAACTAATGAAAAACTGTTTTTT
.	TRBV18	TRBJ2-3	TRBD1	17	CASSPTRGQGATDTQYF	TGTGCCAGCTCACCGACGCGGGGACAGGGGGCAACAGATACGCAGTATTTT
many	TRBV5-1	TRBJ2-5	.	15	CASSLPLSGTETQYF	TGCGCCAGCAGCTTGCCCTTGTCGGGGACCGAGACCCAGTACTTC
many	TRBV5-1	TRBJ1-4	TRBD1	13	CASSLGQGEKLFF	TGCGCCAGCAGCTTGGGACAGGGGGAAAAACTGTTTTTT
many	TRBV2	TRBJ2-5	.	13	CASSWTEAVTQYF	TGTGCCAGCAGTTGGACCGAAGCCGTCACCCAGTACTTC
many	TRBV5-1	TRBJ2-7	.	16	CATTKGDLRGSYEQYF	TGCGCCACCACTAAGGGGGACCTCCGGGGCTCCTACGAGCAGTACTTC
many	TRBV5-1	TRBJ2-1	.	18	CASSLGPGSKFSYNEQFF	TGCGCCAGCAGCTTGGGTCCGGGCAGTAAATTTTCCTACAATGAGCAGTTCTTC
few	TRBV21-1	TRBJ1-2	.	14	CASSKVRELDGYTF	TGTGCCAGCAGCAAAGTCAGGGAACTCGATGGCTACACCTTC
many	TRBV27	TRBJ2-5	.	13	CASSNLPEETQYF	TGTGCCAGCAGTAACCTTCCAGAAGAGACCCAGTACTTC
many	TRBV5-1	TRBJ2-2	.	16	CASSLVEGANTGELFF	TGCGCCAGCAGCTTGGTGGAGGGGGCGAACACCGGGGAGCTGTTTTTT
many	TRBV5-1	TRBJ2-3	TRBD2	17	CASSFATGTTYTDTQYF	TGCGCCAGCAGCTTCGCAACCGGGACTACCTACACAGATACGCAGTATTTT
many	TRBV29-1	TRBJ2-5	.	13	CSVERQPGETQYF	TGCAGCGTTGAAAGACAGCCAGGGGAGACCCAGTACTTC
.	TRBV27	TRBJ2-7	.	15	CASSFGGPGGYEQYF	TGTGCCAGCAGTTTCGGAGGCCCGGGCGGCTACGAGCAGTACTTC